This passage covers 23 T cell receptor beta chains from one sample sequenced in a study of CD8+ T cells in alopecia areata. Treatment reported: oral pan-JAK inhibitor, 5-10 mg twice daily. Extracted RNA was reverse transcribed into cDNA, the sequencing template. The table came from immunoSEQ multiplex PCR; TCRdb's copy has only in-frame clones and leaves some out. The table shows about 76,000 clones, with around 65% occurring only once. The sequencing used CD8+ T cells sorted from blood, collected at week 24, from a patient treated with tofacitinib. These receptors were collected from a human donor with alopecia areata.

This clone was seen just once. The rearrangement joins TRBV27 to TRBJ2-4; D gene unclear. CDR1 is MNHEY and CDR2 is SMNVEV in the germline V gene (reference sequence). This CDR3 is built from 14 residues. Trimming removed 4 bases from V and 0 bases from J, with 7 bases in between. The CDR3 nucleotides read TGTGCCAGCAGTTCCAAGCTAGCCAAAAACATTCAGTACTTC. It translates to CASSSKLAKNIQYF.

The chain links TRBV2 to TRBJ2-5, with TRBD2 matching 9 bases. There are 16 residues in the CDR3. Germline CDR1 SNHLY, CDR2 FYNNEI. V was clipped by 4 bases and J by 0 bases; unmatched bases: 6. DNA for the CDR3: TGTGCCAGCAGTGTCAGGCTAGCGGGGAACCAAGAGACCCAGTACTTC. This gives the protein CASSVRLAGNQETQYF.

The CDR3 spells CASSQGTSEMSYNEQFF. In DNA, the CDR3 is TGCGCCAGCAGCCAAGGGACTAGCGAGATGTCCTACAATGAGCAGTTCTTC. The V gene is TRBV4-1, the J gene TRBJ2-1, with 9 bases matching TRBD2. The V segment lost 1 base and the J segment 1 base; nucleotides outside the gene matches: 5. The CDR3 is made up of 17 amino acids. The germline gives CDR1 MGHRA, CDR2 YSYEKL.

V is TRBV28 and J is TRBJ1-1; D is uncertain. This CDR3 has 14 amino acids. Trimming cost V 2 bases and J 1 base, with 8 bases left between them. The germline CDR1 and CDR2 sequences are MDHEN and SYDVKM. The CDR3 region is CASSLGRRNTEAFF. CDR3 in DNA: TGTGCCAGCAGTTTAGGCCGGAGGAACACTGAAGCTTTCTTT.

The rearrangement links TRBV5-6 to TRBJ2-4; D possibly corresponds to TRBD1 (6 bases). The CDR3 runs to 16 residues. Trimming removed 2 bases from V and 1 base from J, with 13 bases in between. Germline loops: CDR1 SGHDT, CDR2 YYEEEE. The CDR3 here is CASSFGTSGAKNIQYF. CDR3 DNA: TGTGCCAGCAGCTTTGGGACATCGGGGGCCAAAAACATTCAGTACTTC.

This clone is a singleton in its sample. The rearrangement uses TRBV4-3 and TRBJ1-2, with D perhaps matching TRBD1 (5 bases). Germline CDR1 and CDR2: LGHNA and YSLEER. Trimming took off 0 bases at V and 4 bases at J, with 12 bases between the two ends. The CDR3 is 15 amino acids. CDR3 DNA: TGCGCCAGCAGCCAAGATCGGGGGGACTCCTATGGCTACACCTTC. This codes for CASSQDRGDSYGYTF.

This clone was found a few times. The V and J genes are TRBV6-4 and TRBJ2-5, with D perhaps matching TRBD2 (5 bases). The CDR3 contains 15 residues. Germline assignment: CDR1 MRHNA and CDR2 SNTAGT. V was shortened by 4 bases and J by 2 bases, with 14 bases between the two germline ends. This CDR3 reads CASSVRGVIQETQYF. The DNA of the CDR3 is TGTGCCAGCAGTGTCCGGGGAGTGATTCAAGAGACCCAGTACTTC.

This clone was observed a few times. Here the CDR3 reads CASSQSTSGGAYGTDTQYF. The CDR3 region has the DNA TGCGCCAGCAGCCAATCGACTAGCGGGGGGGCATATGGCACAGATACGCAGTATTTT. The V call is TRBV4-3, the J call TRBJ2-3; TRBD2 matches at 14 bases. The CDR3 is 19 amino acids. CDR1 is LGHNA and CDR2 is YSLEER in the germline V gene. Losses at the gene ends were 2 bases for V and 1 base for J; bases not matched to a gene: 8.

The V call is TRBV27, the J call TRBJ2-5; D remains ambiguous. The CDR3 is made up of 11 amino acids. Germline CDR1 MNHEY, CDR2 SMNVEV (reference sequence). V was clipped by 6 bases and J by 5 bases, with 7 bases between them. CDR3 region: CASRLGETQYF. The CDR3, as DNA: TGTGCCAGCAGATTGGGGGAGACCCAGTACTTC.

The chain carries TRBV5-1 and TRBJ2-7; D gene ambiguous. Germline V CDR1 and CDR2: SGHRS, YFSETQ. The V end lost 0 bases, the J end lost 1 base, and 8 bases lay between the germline ends. The CDR3 sequence is 14 residues long. The CDR3 DNA follows: TGCGCCAGCAGCTTGGTCGGGTATTCCTACGAGCAGTACTTC. This codes for CASSLVGYSYEQYF. Supplemented by reference TRBV5-1 and TRBJ2-7, the full variable domain reads KAGVTQTPRYLIKTRGQQVTLSCSPISGHRSVSWYQQTPGQGLQFLFEYFSETQRNKGNFPGRFSGRQFSNSRSEMNVSTLELGDSALYLCASSLVGYSYEQYFGPGTRLTVT.

This clone came up a few times. The chain combines TRBV9 with TRBJ1-1, with D uncertain. The V end lost 0 bases, the J end lost 5 bases, and 14 bases lay between the germline ends. Germline values: CDR1 SGDLS, CDR2 YYNGEE. The CDR3 is made up of 15 amino acids. CDR3 DNA sequence: TGTGCCAGCAGCGTAGAGGGTGGTGGCGTTACTGAAGCTTTCTTT. Translated: CASSVEGGGVTEAFF.

The chain is built from TRBV10-3 and TRBJ1-2; the match to TRBD1 covers 7 bases. V shed 8 bases and J 8 bases; nucleotides not matched to a gene: 11. The length of the CDR3 is 13 residues. Germline V gene lookup returns CDR1 ENHRY and CDR2 SYGVKD. CDR3 coding DNA: TGTGCCATCGACGAACAGGGGAATCGGGGCTACACCTTC. Translation gives CAIDEQGNRGYTF.

V is TRBV4-1 and J is TRBJ2-3; D could derive from TRBD1 or TRBD2 (6 bases each). V lost 4 bases and J lost 0, with 11 bases in between. This CDR3 spans 15 amino acids. The V gene's germline CDR1 is MGHRA and CDR2 YSYEKL. The CDR3 nucleotides are TGCGCCAGCAGCCTCGGAGGGACAAGCACAGATACGCAGTATTTT. Protein: CASSLGGTSTDTQYF.

The chain joins TRBV19 to TRBJ2-7, with 7 bases matching TRBD2. V lost 4 bases to trimming and J lost 2 bases; unmatched junction nucleotides: 5. CDR1 is LNHDA and CDR2 is SQIVND in the germline V gene (reference sequence). The CDR3 loop spans 14 amino acids. The CDR3 DNA sequence: TGTGCCAGTAGTAAAGCGGGGACCGCCTACGAGCAGTACTTC. Translating gives CASSKAGTAYEQYF.

The chain combines TRBV7-8 with TRBJ2-1; D is unclear. The V gene lost 0 bases and the J gene lost 5 bases, with 5 bases spanning the gap. The CDR3 runs 13 residues. Germline assignment: CDR1 SGHVS and CDR2 FQNEAQ. The CDR3 nucleotides read TGTGCCAGCAGCTTAGCTGGGAACAATGAGCAGTTCTTC. This translates into CASSLAGNNEQFF.

The chain employs TRBV4-1 and TRBJ2-7; TRBD1 aligns across 12 bases. CDR1 MGHRA and CDR2 YSYEKL come from the germline V gene. The CDR3 is 15 residues long. Unmatched junction bases numbered 4, after V lost 4 bases and J lost 3 bases. The CDR3 sequence: CASSPGQGALYEQYF. The CDR3, as DNA: TGCGCCAGCAGCCCGGGACAGGGGGCTCTCTACGAGCAGTACTTC.

The chain links TRBV28 to TRBJ2-7; 13 bases align to TRBD2. Germline loops: CDR1 MDHEN, CDR2 SYDVKM. The CDR3 runs 13 residues. With V trimmed by 5 bases and J by 5 bases, 0 bases remained unmatched. The CDR3: CASSGLAGDEQYF. As DNA, the CDR3 is TGTGCCAGCAGTGGACTAGCGGGAGACGAGCAGTACTTC.

In its sample, this clone was seen once. CDR3 region: CASSQDLSRSGAEAFF. The CDR3 nucleotides are TGTGCCAGCAGCCAAGATCTTTCGAGGTCAGGCGCTGAAGCTTTCTTT. The J gene is TRBJ1-1, the V gene TRBV4-2; D gene ambiguous. Trimming left V 0 bases short and J 6 bases short, with 17 bases between. In germline, CDR1 is LGHNA, CDR2 YNFKEQ. CDR3 length: 16 residues.

The chain uses TRBV6-5 and TRBJ2-7, with D unclear. This CDR3 region has 15 residues. Germline values: CDR1 MNHEY, CDR2 SVGAGI. Deletions cut 10 bases from V and 0 bases from J, with 19 bases between. The CDR3 sequence: CATTAPGTRSYEQYF. The CDR3 nucleotides read TGTGCCACCACCGCTCCCGGAACTCGCTCCTACGAGCAGTACTTC.

This chain joins TRBV4-2 and TRBJ1-2; no firm D call. The germline V and J ends were trimmed by 0 bases and 5 bases, with 13 bases remaining between them. CDR3 length: 15 residues. Germline V lookup: CDR1 LGHNA, CDR2 YNFKEQ. The CDR3 sequence: CASSQDPSQAYGYTF. Here the CDR3 DNA reads TGTGCCAGCAGCCAAGATCCAAGTCAGGCATATGGCTACACCTTC.

This chain connects TRBV5-1 to TRBJ1-1, with D maybe TRBD1 (5 bases). This CDR3 has 14 amino acids. With 1 base removed from V and 5 bases from J, the gap between germline ends came to 12 bases. CDR1 is SGHRS and CDR2 is YFSETQ in the germline V gene. CDR3 protein: CASSLLGVRTEAFF. CDR3 in DNA: TGCGCCAGCAGCTTGTTGGGGGTTCGGACTGAAGCTTTCTTT.

The chain carries TRBV9 and TRBJ2-7, with D possibly TRBD1 on 5 matching bases. V gave up 3 bases and J gave up 5 bases, with 12 bases separating them. Germline V gives CDR1 SGDLS, CDR2 YYNGEE. The CDR3 consists of 13 residues. CDR3 nucleotides: TGTGCCAGCAGCGGGCAGGGCGTTAACGAGCAGTACTTC. Translating it yields CASSGQGVNEQYF.

This rearrangement joins TRBV27 to TRBJ2-7, with D uncertain. Looked up from germline, CDR1 is MNHEY and CDR2 is SMNVEV (reference sequence). V was trimmed by 4 bases and J by 4 bases, leaving 14 bases between them. CDR3 length: 14 amino acids. In DNA form, the CDR3 reads TGTGCCAGCAGTTCGAGGACGGAGCCTTACGAGCAGTACTTC. Amino acid sequence: CASSSRTEPYEQYF.